Listed below are T cell receptor beta chains from one sample, sequenced in a study of identical twins. One entry per CDR3 protein results from TCRdb running MiXCR on the 5' RACE reads. The sample lists nearly 900,000 distinct CDR3 sequences, about 12% occurring once. These data were also filed under a second study, of yellow fever vaccine responses in identical twins.

Sequencing used PBMCs. Receptors were obtained from a young woman in good health. Both conserved end residues are part of each CDR3. A D gene is named only where the DNA matches it firmly. Only some rows state a clone size, as once, few, many or a class for expanded clones.

j_call d_call v_call clone_size cdr3_aa cdr3_nt
TRBJ2-5 . TRBV7-8 . CASSLARKIQKTQYF TGTGCCAGCAGCTTAGCGCGGAAAATCCAGAAGACCCAGTACTTC
TRBJ2-7 . TRBV29-1 . CSVGWGSYEQYF TGCAGCGTTGGTTGGGGTTCCTACGAGCAGTACTTC
TRBJ2-2 TRBD2 TRBV5-1 . CASSTQGGEAGELFF TGCGCCAGCAGCACGCAGGGAGGGGAAGCCGGGGAGCTGTTTTTT
TRBJ1-1 . TRBV6-1 . CASSPGGRDGRRMNTEAFF TGTGCCAGCAGTCCCGGCGGCAGGGATGGAAGGCGCATGAACACTGAAGCTTTCTTT
TRBJ2-2 TRBD2 TRBV19 . CASRSRLAGNTGELFF TGTGCCAGTAGATCCCGACTAGCGGGGAACACCGGGGAGCTGTTTTTT
TRBJ2-1 TRBD2 TRBV7-9 many CASSFEGGNEQFF TGTGCCAGCAGCTTTGAGGGAGGGAATGAGCAGTTCTTC
TRBJ1-5 TRBD1 TRBV12-3/TRBV12-4 . CASSLGQLSNQPQHF TGTGCCAGCAGTTTGGGACAGCTTAGCAATCAGCCCCAGCATTTT
TRBJ2-4 . TRBV4-1 few CASSQERMPLAKNIQYF TGCGCCAGCAGCCAAGAACGGATGCCTCTAGCCAAAAACATTCAGTACTTC
TRBJ2-1 TRBD2 TRBV24-1 few CATSDSYPGTSGSYNEQFF TGTGCCACCAGTGATTCTTACCCCGGGACTAGCGGTTCCTACAATGAGCAGTTCTTC
TRBJ2-3 . TRBV20-1 . CSAGIDTQYF TGCAGTGCCGGCATAGATACGCAGTATTTT
TRBJ2-3 . TRBV29-1 . CSADGGSTDTQYF TGCAGCGCCGACGGCGGGAGCACAGATACGCAGTATTTT
TRBJ1-5 . TRBV28 many CASSEGRRYSNQPQHF TGTGCCAGCAGTGAGGGACGGAGATATAGCAATCAGCCCCAGCATTTT
TRBJ1-4 TRBD1 TRBV7-2 . CASSPQTGGGEKLFF TGTGCCAGCAGCCCCCAGACAGGGGGCGGAGAAAAACTGTTTTTT
TRBJ1-5 . TRBV20-1 once CSARDGNTPQHF TGCAGTGCTAGAGACGGGAACACGCCCCAGCATTTT
TRBJ2-7 TRBD2 TRBV2 . CASSGGGQQYF TGTGCCAGCAGTGGCGGGGGTCAGCAGTACTTC
TRBJ2-7 TRBD2 TRBV10-3 few CAISESQLAGGVYEQYF TGTGCCATCAGTGAGTCGCAACTAGCGGGAGGGGTGTACGAGCAGTACTTC
TRBJ2-1 . TRBV24-1 . CSTSAYNEQFF TGTTCCACCAGTGCCTACAATGAGCAGTTCTTC
TRBJ1-1 TRBD1 TRBV25-1 . CASSPDRASAEAFF TGTGCCAGCAGCCCTGACAGGGCATCCGCTGAAGCTTTCTTT
TRBJ2-7 TRBD2 TRBV15 . CATSISGSSYEQYF TGTGCCACCAGCATAAGCGGGAGCAGCTACGAGCAGTACTTC
TRBJ2-1 TRBD2 TRBV15 few CATSRATPGRVGTYNEQFF TGTGCCACCAGCAGAGCGACTCCCGGGAGGGTCGGGACCTACAATGAGCAGTTCTTC
TRBJ1-2 . TRBV28 . CASSVTGQVGNYGYTF TGTGCCAGCAGCGTAACCGGACAAGTCGGTAACTATGGCTACACCTTC
TRBJ2-1 TRBD1 TRBV18 many CASSPRGQGYNEQFF TGTGCCAGCTCACCACGGGGACAGGGGTACAATGAGCAGTTCTTC
TRBJ2-2 . TRBV7-8 few CASSLREGGVNTGELFF TGTGCCAGCAGCTTACGCGAAGGGGGAGTGAACACCGGGGAGCTGTTTTTT
TRBJ2-1 . TRBV11-2 few CASSSTPVGNEQFF TGTGCCAGCAGCTCGACTCCCGTTGGGAATGAGCAGTTCTTC
TRBJ2-2 . TRBV15 few CATSRDLSGANTGELFF TGTGCCACCAGCAGAGATTTGTCGGGAGCGAACACCGGGGAGCTGTTTTTT
TRBJ2-7 . TRBV20-1 . CSARGGSYQQYF TGCAGTGCTAGAGGCGGAAGTTACCAGCAGTACTTC
TRBJ2-1 . TRBV4-2 many CASSQDLGEMGNEQFF TGTGCCAGCAGCCAAGATTTGGGGGAGATGGGAAATGAGCAGTTCTTC
TRBJ2-1 . TRBV11-2 many CASSPSSYNEQFF TGTGCCAGCAGCCCCTCCTCCTACAATGAGCAGTTCTTC
TRBJ2-5 . TRBV25-1 . CASSAPDGWVRETQYF TGTGCCAGCAGTGCCCCTGACGGGTGGGTTAGGGAGACCCAGTACTTC
TRBJ1-1 TRBD1 TRBV7-2 few CASSSRTGTVAEAFF TGTGCCAGCAGCTCTAGGACAGGGACGGTCGCTGAAGCTTTCTTT
TRBJ1-2 . TRBV5-1 . CASSLGGRGHVSGYTF TGCGCCAGCAGCTTGGGGGGCCGAGGACACGTCTCAGGCTACACCTTC
TRBJ2-5 . TRBV20-1 . CSARDLQTQETQYF TGCAGTGCTAGAGATTTACAGACCCAAGAGACCCAGTACTTC
TRBJ2-2 TRBD1 TRBV4-2 few CASSQEDRGHTGELFF TGTGCCAGCAGCCAAGAAGACAGGGGTCACACCGGGGAGCTGTTTTTT
TRBJ2-7 . TRBV20-1 . CSARGDTYEQYF TGCAGTGCTCGAGGGGACACCTACGAGCAGTACTTC
TRBJ2-3 TRBD2 TRBV6-2/TRBV6-3 . CASSYSINYKLAGDRVRTDTQYF TGTGCCAGCAGTTACTCGATTAACTACAAACTAGCGGGGGACCGGGTCCGCACAGATACGCAGTATTTT
TRBJ1-6 . TRBV25-1 many CASSDLGDNSPLHF TGTGCCAGCAGTGATTTAGGAGATAATTCACCCCTCCACTTT
TRBJ2-2 TRBD1 TRBV7-2 . CASRTGTEITGELFF TGTGCCAGCAGGACCGGGACAGAGATCACCGGGGAGCTGTTTTTT
TRBJ1-1 . TRBV4-2 . CASSGPPGLPVPMNTEAFF TGTGCCAGCAGCGGGCCCCCAGGGTTACCTGTCCCAATGAACACTGAAGCTTTCTTT
TRBJ2-1 . TRBV3-1 . CASSQEGGRSSYNEQFF TGTGCCAGCAGCCAAGAAGGGGGGAGGAGCTCCTACAATGAGCAGTTCTTC
TRBJ1-5 . TRBV24-1 . CATSATGNQPQHF TGTGCCACCAGTGCGACAGGCAATCAGCCCCAGCATTTT
TRBJ1-6 TRBD1 TRBV10-3 . CAISESSGGGGSPLHF TGTGCCATCAGTGAGTCCTCAGGGGGCGGCGGGTCACCCCTCCACTTT
TRBJ2-2 . TRBV12-5 . CASGFSTTVPGELFF TGTGCTAGTGGTTTCTCGACGACTGTCCCCGGGGAGCTGTTTTTT
TRBJ1-6 . TRBV7-6 few CASSQGQSYNSPLHF TGTGCCAGCAGTCAGGGCCAGTCCTATAATTCACCCCTCCACTTT
TRBJ1-1 . TRBV12-3/TRBV12-4 few CASRPGRGGFSMNTEAFF TGTGCCAGCAGACCCGGAAGAGGGGGTTTTTCCATGAACACTGAAGCTTTCTTT
TRBJ1-5 . TRBV20-1 few CSARQGDSNQPQHF TGCAGTGCTAGACAGGGAGATAGCAATCAGCCCCAGCATTTT
TRBJ2-1 TRBD2 TRBV11-2 many CASSLAVYNNEQFF TGTGCCAGCAGCCTAGCGGTTTACAACAATGAGCAGTTCTTC
TRBJ2-1 TRBD2 TRBV27 . CASSSLAGRPYNEQFF TGTGCCAGCAGTTCGCTAGCGGGAAGGCCCTACAATGAGCAGTTCTTC
TRBJ1-1 . TRBV21-1 many CASSKIGRGMNTEAFF TGTGCCAGCAGCAAAATTGGCCGCGGCATGAACACTGAAGCTTTCTTT